This entry lists 15 T cell receptor beta chains sequenced from one sample in a study of neurological immune-mediated disorders. Indicated time point: technical triplicate 3. TCRdb called the 5' RACE reads again in MiXCR, with one record for every CDR3 protein. The sample contains 25,000 to 35,000 distinct CDR3 sequences, about a sixth of which appear only once. Sequencing was done on a sample of CD4+ T cells from blood. Every receptor here comes from a female donor with HTLV-1-associated myelopathy (HAM/TSP).

Regarding this clonotype: Because the CDR3's place on the DNA is in doubt, the DNA is left out and the CDR3 is given as listed by TCRdb. The chain is built from TRBV28 and TRBJ2-1; TRBD1 was called by the table and not checked on the DNA. The CDR3 has 19 residues if both end residues are counted. Germline V gives CDR1 MDHEN, CDR2 SYDVKM. The CDR3 sequence: CASSFYICSASALLNEQFF.

This clonotype was detected many times. This chain connects TRBV11-2 to TRBJ1-1; 7 nucleotides agree with TRBD1. The CDR3 sequence is 14 residues long. After removal of 4 bases from V and 1 base from J, the junction contained 3 bases not matched to a gene. Germline V lookup: CDR1 SGHAT, CDR2 FQNNGV. Here the CDR3 DNA reads TGTGCCAGCAGCTCCCGGACAGGGAACACTGAAGCTTTCTTT. Protein sequence: CASSSRTGNTEAFF.

This clonotype was counted many times. The chain joins TRBV6-1 to TRBJ1-6; the D gene is possibly TRBD1 (5 bases). Germline V gene data show CDR1 as MNHNS and CDR2 as SASEGT. This CDR3 is built from 13 residues. V dropped 10 bases and J dropped 7 bases, with 14 bases sitting between them. The CDR3 protein is CATTGAANSPLHF. The DNA of the CDR3 is TGTGCCACCACTGGGGCCGCGAATTCACCCCTCCACTTT.

In DNA, the CDR3 is TGCAGTGTCGTGGGCGGAGCACCGGATACGCAGTATTTT. It translates to CSVVGGAPDTQYF. The chain links TRBV20-1 to TRBJ2-3; unclear D gene. Trimming cost V 7 bases and J 6 bases, with 17 bases left between them. Germline lookup yields CDR1 DFQATT and CDR2 SNEGSKA (reference sequence). CDR3 length: 13 amino acids.

The sample holds many counts of this clonotype. The chain links TRBV20-1 to TRBJ2-5; maybe TRBD1 (6 bases). Germline values: CDR1 DFQATT, CDR2 SNEGSKA (reference sequence). V lost 6 bases, J lost 9 bases, and 20 bases lay in between. There are 13 residues in the CDR3. The CDR3 reads CSANRQAPFPQYF. In DNA, the CDR3 is TGCAGTGCAAATCGACAGGCCCCATTTCCCCAGTACTTC.

There are many counts of this clonotype. The chain recombines TRBV20-1 with TRBJ1-5; no firm D call. V was pared by 2 bases and J by 3 bases, with 11 bases between. This CDR3 is built from 14 residues. CDR1 is DFQATT and CDR2 is SNEGSKA in the germline V gene (reference sequence). CDR3 DNA: TGCAGTGCTAGATCACCGACCCTCAATCAGCCCCAGCATTTT. It specifies CSARSPTLNQPQHF.

In regard to this clonotype: One junction end does not reproduce the germline sequence, and a read error may be involved. The rearrangement joins TRBV5-1 to TRBJ2-5; TRBD2 aligns across 8 bases. The V gene's germline CDR1 is SGHRS and CDR2 YFSETQ. There are 14 residues in the CDR3. The chain's CDR3 is CVSSPAGVRETQYF. The DNA for the CDR3 is TGTGTCAGTAGCCCAGCGGGAGTCCGGGAGACCCAGTACTTC.

The chain recombines TRBV18 with TRBJ2-3, with D unclear. Germline lookup yields CDR1 KGHSH and CDR2 LQKENI. This CDR3 has 16 residues. Between the trimmed V and J ends, which lost 5 bases and 2 bases, there was a span of 17 bases. CDR3: CASSALSWPYTDTQYF. CDR3 coding DNA: TGTGCCAGCTCAGCACTATCGTGGCCATACACAGATACGCAGTATTTT.

This clonotype was picked up many times. This rearrangement joins TRBV20-1 to TRBJ2-7, with a tentative D call TRBD1 (5 bases). The CDR3 has 11 residues. Trimming stripped 6 bases from V and 5 bases from J, with 11 bases between. Germline values: CDR1 DFQATT, CDR2 SNEGSKA (reference sequence). CDR3 in DNA: TGCAGTGCCCCGACCAGGGACGAGCAGTACTTC. It translates to CSAPTRDEQYF.

This clonotype was seen only once. This sequence joins TRBV10-3 and TRBJ2-3; D is uncertain. The CDR3 is made up of 14 amino acids. Trimming removed 0 bases from V and 3 bases from J, with 7 bases in between. Germline lookup yields CDR1 ENHRY and CDR2 SYGVKD. The CDR3 coding sequence is TGTGCCATCAGTGAGTCGGTTGGGACAGATACGCAGTATTTT. Residues: CAISESVGTDTQYF.

This clonotype was recorded at least ten times. This chain joins TRBV7-8 and TRBJ2-3; TRBD2 aligns across 7 bases. The length of the CDR3 is 15 residues. V gave up 5 bases and J gave up 4 bases; unmatched junction bases: 9. Per the germline V gene, CDR1 is SGHVS and CDR2 is FQNEAQ. The CDR3 DNA sequence: TGTGCCAGCAGCCTTACGGGAGGATATGCAGATACGCAGTATTTT. Translated, it gives CASSLTGGYADTQYF.

CDR3 sequence (DNA): TGCGCCAGCAGCTTGGCAGGCGGAACTTACACTGAAGCTTTCTTT. This codes for CASSLAGGTYTEAFF. The rearrangement joins TRBV5-1 to TRBJ1-1; no clear D gene. Per the germline V gene, CDR1 is SGHRS and CDR2 is YFSETQ. CDR3 size: 15 residues. V lost 0 bases and J 3 bases, leaving 12 bases between the germline ends.

By proportion, this clonotype is medium-sized. The chain has TRBV20-1 and TRBJ1-5; 7 nucleotides line up with TRBD1. The J segment lost 1 base and the V segment lost 0 bases, leaving 0 bases of the junction unmatched. Germline V CDR1 and CDR2: DFQATT, SNEGSKA (reference sequence). The CDR3 contains 14 residues. CDR3 sequence (DNA): TGCAGTGCTAGAGACAGGGGGAGCAATCAGCCCCAGCATTTT. Its protein product is CSARDRGSNQPQHF.

The chain combines TRBV6-5 with TRBJ2-3; possibly TRBD1 for D (5 bases). Looked up from germline, CDR1 is MNHEY and CDR2 is SVGAGI. V dropped 3 bases and J dropped 11 bases, with 18 bases sitting between them. The CDR3 runs 14 residues. DNA of the CDR3: TGTGCCAGCAGTTATCAGGCCTGGGGCTACGAGCAGTATTTT. Translating gives CASSYQAWGYEQYF.

This clonotype was seen repeatedly, ten times or more. CDR3 sequence (DNA): TGTGCCAGCAGCTTAGCGGGGGGGCAGTACGAGCAGTTCTTC. It codes for CASSLAGGQYEQFF. The V gene is TRBV7-2, the J gene TRBJ2-1, with D perhaps TRBD2 (7 bases). The CDR3 loop spans 14 amino acids. Trimming removed 0 bases from V and 10 bases from J, with 13 bases in between. Germline CDR1 and CDR2: SGHTA and FQGNSA.